Below are 4 T cell receptor beta chains sequenced from a single sample in a study of T cells after yellow fever vaccination (dated by TCRdb to 2018 to 2020). Library prep was done by 5' RACE. The reads were generated on an Illumina NovaSeq 6000. TCRdb handled the public reads itself, with Q25 trimming in fastp and clone calling in MiXCR, and kept productive beta chains. Each record represents a unique CDR3 protein, reported with the most common genes and DNA among its rows. This sample holds 150,000 to 200,000 distinct CDR3 sequences; about a tenth were observed only once. About a third of the sample is held by the ten biggest clonotypes. The treatment or condition label here, explained by the study, means: live attenuated yellow fever vaccine strain. The starting material was CD8+ T cells sorted from PBMCs, obtained 45 days after the yellow fever booster vaccination. These receptors originate from a man younger than 30 who received the YFV17D yellow fever vaccine.

This clonotype is medium-sized. The chain employs TRBV4-1 and TRBJ2-5, with D perhaps assigned TRBD1 or TRBD2 (5 bases each). V was trimmed by 1 base and J by 9 bases, leaving 18 bases between them. The CDR3 is 15 amino acids. Germline V gives CDR1 MGHRA, CDR2 YSYEKL. The CDR3 sequence: CASSQVYYSTGPQYF. The DNA for the CDR3 is TGCGCCAGCAGCCAAGTCTACTACTCCACGGGGCCCCAGTACTTC.

This clonotype has only a few counts. The chain carries TRBV20-1 and TRBJ2-3; D remains ambiguous. With 5 bases removed from V and 0 bases from J, the gap between germline ends came to 12 bases. Germline assignment: CDR1 DFQATT and CDR2 SNEGSKA (reference sequence). CDR3 size: 14 residues. The CDR3 DNA follows: TGCAGTGCTTGGCGGCAGGCAAGCACAGATACGCAGTATTTT. This gives the protein CSAWRQASTDTQYF.

The chain couples TRBV20-1 to TRBJ2-2; D is unclear. The V gene's germline CDR1 is DFQATT and CDR2 SNEGSKA (reference sequence). Trimming cost V 5 bases and J 1 base, with 11 bases left between them. This CDR3 has 14 amino acids. CDR3: CSAGTGRNTGELFF. The CDR3 DNA sequence: TGCAGTGCTGGTACCGGGCGGAACACCGGGGAGCTGTTTTTT.

This clonotype was seen ten or more times. The gene calls are TRBV7-9 and TRBJ2-3, with D possibly being TRBD1 (6 bases). Germline CDR1 is SEHNR and CDR2 is FQNEAQ (reference sequence). The CDR3 is 16 amino acids. The V gene lost 5 bases and the J gene lost 7 bases, with 22 bases spanning the gap. CDR3 residues: CASSNPQGITVHTQYF. The CDR3 DNA reads as TGTGCCAGCAGCAACCCCCAGGGGATCACCGTACATACGCAGTATTTT.